This is a list of T cell receptor beta chains from one sample in a study of CD8 T cells in ankylosing spondylitis. TCRdb re-derived calls from the 5' RACE reads in MiXCR, one entry per CDR3 protein. The table has hundreds of thousands of distinct CDR3 sequences, roughly 27% seen once; the top ten hold 0.75% to 0.9%. Sequenced: blood, either unsorted or a sorted T cell fraction (not recorded which). The receptors come from a male donor with ankylosing spondylitis. Both conserved end residues are part of each CDR3. Fields, in order: D gene, clone size, V gene, J gene, CDR3 protein, CDR3 DNA. D genes are given only for firm matches. The listing skips clone size in some rows; elsewhere it reads once, few, many or a size class.

D: TRBD1
size: NA
V: TRBV19
J: TRBJ1-1
CDR3: CASSRQGGAFEAFF
DNA: TGTGCCAGTAGTCGACAGGGTGGGGCTTTTGAAGCTTTCTTT

D: NA
size: few
V: TRBV20-1
J: TRBJ2-3
CDR3: CSAGLGVFSTDTQYF
DNA: TGCAGTGCTGGACTTGGTGTATTTAGCACAGATACGCAGTATTTT

D: TRBD2
size: once
V: TRBV20-1
J: TRBJ2-7
CDR3: CSAASGISSYEQYF
DNA: TGCAGTGCCGCTAGCGGGATCAGCTCCTACGAGCAGTACTTC

D: TRBD2
size: NA
V: TRBV5-1
J: TRBJ2-3
CDR3: CASSSTSGSNTDTQYF
DNA: TGCGCCAGCAGCTCGACTAGCGGGTCAAACACAGATACGCAGTATTTT

D: NA
size: NA
V: TRBV6-2/TRBV6-3
J: TRBJ2-2
CDR3: CASSYPRSRTNGELFF
DNA: TGTGCCAGCAGTTACCCGCGGAGCCGAACAAACGGGGAGCTGTTTTTT

D: TRBD1
size: few
V: TRBV20-1
J: TRBJ1-5
CDR3: CSARARQGDQPQHF
DNA: TGCAGTGCTAGAGCTCGACAGGGGGATCAGCCCCAGCATTTT

D: TRBD2
size: NA
V: TRBV5-4
J: TRBJ2-3
CDR3: CASSPGASGKADTQYF
DNA: TGTGCCAGCAGCCCTGGAGCTAGCGGGAAAGCAGATACGCAGTATTTT

D: TRBD2
size: few
V: TRBV5-1
J: TRBJ2-7
CDR3: CASSFRSSTVLADHEQYF
DNA: TGCGCCAGCAGCTTTCGTTCCTCCACGGTACTAGCGGATCACGAGCAGTACTTC

D: TRBD1
size: few
V: TRBV5-4
J: TRBJ1-1
CDR3: CASSWDRDGEAFF
DNA: TGTGCCAGCAGCTGGGACAGGGATGGTGAAGCTTTCTTT

D: NA
size: NA
V: TRBV29-1
J: TRBJ2-1
CDR3: CSFDKTYNEQFF
DNA: TGCAGCTTCGACAAGACCTACAATGAGCAGTTCTTC

D: TRBD1
size: NA
V: TRBV5-1
J: TRBJ1-4
CDR3: CASSDTGGAEEKLFF
DNA: TGCGCCAGCAGCGACACAGGGGGCGCCGAAGAAAAACTGTTTTTT

D: NA
size: NA
V: TRBV7-2
J: TRBJ1-2
CDR3: CASSLGRVGGYTF
DNA: TGTGCCAGCAGCTTAGGAAGGGTCGGAGGCTACACCTTC

D: NA
size: NA
V: TRBV7-8
J: TRBJ2-2
CDR3: CASSLANRIGELFF
DNA: TGTGCCAGCAGCTTAGCGAACCGGATCGGGGAGCTGTTTTTT

D: NA
size: NA
V: TRBV7-2
J: TRBJ2-7
CDR3: CASSLMLQAYEQYF
DNA: TGTGCCAGCAGCTTAATGCTTCAGGCCTACGAGCAGTACTTC

D: TRBD2
size: few
V: TRBV3-1
J: TRBJ2-2
CDR3: CASSKRTSSHTGELFF
DNA: TGTGCCAGCAGCAAACGGACTAGCAGCCACACCGGGGAGCTGTTTTTT

D: TRBD2
size: many
V: TRBV7-9
J: TRBJ2-3
CDR3: CASSSGLEVFTDTQYF
DNA: TGTGCCAGCAGCTCGGGACTAGAAGTTTTCACAGATACGCAGTATTTT

D: NA
size: NA
V: TRBV27
J: TRBJ2-1
CDR3: CASSLRQYNEQFF
DNA: TGTGCCAGCAGTTTAAGACAGTACAATGAGCAGTTCTTC

D: TRBD2
size: NA
V: TRBV4-1
J: TRBJ2-5
CDR3: CASSQERGRPPTQYF
DNA: TGCGCCAGCAGCCAAGAACGCGGGAGACCCCCAACCCAGTACTTC

D: TRBD1
size: NA
V: TRBV2
J: TRBJ2-6
CDR3: CASSRDRGYFGANVLTF
DNA: TGTGCCAGCAGTCGGGACAGGGGGTACTTCGGGGCCAACGTCCTGACTTTC

D: NA
size: NA
V: TRBV28
J: TRBJ1-4
CDR3: CASSRGQRNFNEKLFF
DNA: TGTGCCAGCAGCAGGGGACAACGAAATTTTAATGAAAAACTGTTTTTT

D: NA
size: NA
V: TRBV3-1
J: TRBJ1-3
CDR3: CASSPALGNTIYF
DNA: TGTGCCAGCAGCCCCGCCCTCGGAAACACCATATATTTT

D: NA
size: NA
V: TRBV7-2
J: TRBJ2-1
CDR3: CASSLSGPRSYNEQFF
DNA: TGTGCCAGCAGCTTAAGCGGGCCTAGATCCTACAATGAGCAGTTCTTC

D: NA
size: NA
V: TRBV10-3
J: TRBJ1-2
CDR3: CAISPIEGGYTF
DNA: TGTGCCATCTCTCCAATTGAGGGTGGCTACACCTTC

D: NA
size: NA
V: TRBV5-5
J: TRBJ1-2
CDR3: CASSLGAVLYYGYTF
DNA: TGTGCCAGCAGCTTGGGGGCAGTTTTGTACTATGGCTACACCTTC

D: TRBD1
size: NA
V: TRBV5-5
J: TRBJ1-2
CDR3: CASSLSRGDYGYTF
DNA: TGTGCCAGCAGCTTGTCCAGGGGGGACTATGGCTACACCTTC

D: TRBD2
size: few
V: TRBV29-1
J: TRBJ2-3
CDR3: CSDLAGDSTDTQYF
DNA: TGCAGCGACTTAGCGGGAGATAGCACAGATACGCAGTATTTT

D: NA
size: NA
V: TRBV5-6
J: TRBJ1-1
CDR3: CASAPGRRTEAFF
DNA: TGTGCCAGCGCACCCGGTAGGAGGACTGAAGCTTTCTTT

D: NA
size: few
V: TRBV11-2
J: TRBJ2-2
CDR3: CASSLVVRTGELFF
DNA: TGTGCCAGCAGCTTAGTCGTTAGGACCGGGGAGCTGTTTTTT

D: NA
size: NA
V: TRBV12-3/TRBV12-4
J: TRBJ2-3
CDR3: CASSRLRATDTQYF
DNA: TGTGCCAGCAGTCGATTACGGGCCACAGATACGCAGTATTTT

D: NA
size: many
V: TRBV18
J: TRBJ2-5
CDR3: CASSPGEETQYF
DNA: TGTGCCAGCTCACCGGGGGAGGAGACCCAGTACTTC

D: TRBD2
size: few
V: TRBV24-1
J: TRBJ2-1
CDR3: CATSDLGLAGKSSYNEQFF
DNA: TGTGCCACCAGTGATTTAGGACTAGCGGGGAAAAGCTCCTACAATGAGCAGTTCTTC

D: TRBD1
size: few
V: TRBV29-1
J: TRBJ1-1
CDR3: CSVRGTGWSEAFF
DNA: TGCAGCGTTCGAGGGACAGGGTGGTCTGAAGCTTTCTTT

D: TRBD2
size: NA
V: TRBV24-1
J: TRBJ2-3
CDR3: CATSDPSGSGGDTQYF
DNA: TGTGCCACCAGTGATCCCTCAGGGTCGGGAGGGGATACGCAGTATTTT

D: NA
size: few
V: TRBV5-1
J: TRBJ2-2
CDR3: CASSPRLVPNTGELFF
DNA: TGCGCCAGCAGCCCCCGACTAGTTCCGAACACCGGGGAGCTGTTTTTT

D: TRBD2
size: few
V: TRBV20-1
J: TRBJ2-3
CDR3: CSASPIGLAGSDTQYF
DNA: TGCAGTGCTAGCCCCATTGGACTAGCGGGATCAGATACGCAGTATTTT

D: TRBD1
size: few
V: TRBV5-1
J: TRBJ2-1
CDR3: CASSLGDSPHNEQFF
DNA: TGCGCCAGCAGCTTGGGGGACAGCCCGCACAATGAGCAGTTCTTC

D: TRBD2
size: NA
V: TRBV5-1
J: TRBJ2-5
CDR3: CASRQGSRLAGARETQYF
DNA: TGCGCCAGCAGACAAGGAAGTCGACTAGCGGGAGCCCGAGAGACCCAGTACTTC

D: NA
size: NA
V: TRBV5-1
J: TRBJ2-2
CDR3: CASSFTGPQNTGELFF
DNA: TGCGCCAGCAGCTTCACCGGGCCCCAGAACACCGGGGAGCTGTTTTTT

D: TRBD1
size: NA
V: TRBV5-6
J: TRBJ2-3
CDR3: CASSSGPTGEDTQYF
DNA: TGTGCCAGCAGCTCGGGTCCGACAGGGGAAGATACGCAGTATTTT

D: TRBD1
size: NA
V: TRBV19
J: TRBJ1-5
CDR3: CASSGTAGGQPQHF
DNA: TGTGCCAGTAGTGGGACTGCAGGGGGGCAGCCCCAGCATTTT

D: NA
size: few
V: TRBV6-5
J: TRBJ1-5
CDR3: CASRYRENQPQHF
DNA: TGTGCCAGCAGGTACAGGGAGAATCAGCCCCAGCATTTT

D: TRBD2
size: NA
V: TRBV20-1
J: TRBJ2-1
CDR3: CSATRTSGPRGEQFF
DNA: TGCAGTGCCACCCGGACTAGCGGCCCAAGGGGTGAGCAGTTCTTC

D: TRBD2
size: few
V: TRBV24-1
J: TRBJ2-1
CDR3: CATSKGGSYEQFF
DNA: TGTGCCACCAGCAAGGGCGGGAGCTATGAGCAGTTCTTC

D: NA
size: many
V: TRBV29-1
J: TRBJ2-1
CDR3: CSGGYGAHQRDNEQFF
DNA: TGCAGCGGGGGCTATGGCGCGCACCAACGCGACAATGAGCAGTTCTTC

D: NA
size: once
V: TRBV20-1
J: TRBJ2-3
CDR3: CSAIPGPPTDTQYF
DNA: TGCAGTGCTATCCCGGGACCCCCCACAGATACGCAGTATTTT

D: NA
size: NA
V: TRBV19
J: TRBJ1-1
CDR3: CASSIRTVNTEAFF
DNA: TGTGCCAGTAGTATTAGGACGGTGAACACTGAAGCTTTCTTT

D: NA
size: NA
V: TRBV3-1
J: TRBJ2-2
CDR3: CASSPWGTRNTGELFF
DNA: TGTGCCAGCAGCCCTTGGGGGACAAGGAACACCGGGGAGCTGTTTTTT

D: NA
size: NA
V: TRBV7-2
J: TRBJ2-7
CDR3: CASSLEGWYEQYF
DNA: TGTGCCAGCAGCTTAGAGGGGTGGTACGAGCAGTACTTC